This TCR beta chain emerged from a study of blood T cell repertoires in COVID-19. Study information: The origin of the acute and convalescent COVID-19 samples was the United States, Italy and Spain. Sample material is recorded as cDNA or gDNA derived from T cells, B-cell-depleted T cells, or PBMCs.

Study processing details: Reference gene primer amplification gave nucleated cell count estimates. Produced via immunoSEQ multiplex PCR; TCRdb's table is partial and in-frame only. That table supplies the V and J calls and clone size; D and trimming were determined from the DNA. Here the sample spans 95,000 to 150,000 clones, 86% being singletons. Trimming cost V 7 bases and J 4 bases; bases outside gene matches: 14. This CDR3 has 17 amino acids. The germline gives CDR1 SGHTA, CDR2 FQGNSA. Sequencing input: peripheral blood. This receptor was obtained from a human donor in a cohort sampled during active COVID-19. The chain has TRBV7-2 and TRBJ2-3; the match to TRBD2 covers 10 bases. The DNA for the CDR3 is TGTGCCAGCAACAAATCCGGGACTAGCGTTTATTCAGATACGCAGTATTTT. Protein: CASNKSGTSVYSDTQYF.